This TCR beta chain was sequenced for a study of shared clonotypes between healthy human individuals (dated by TCRdb to about 2020). Notes on the research overall: The cohort comprised a couple of women and a few men aged 18 to 49 years. To estimate repertoire size and how much clonotypes are shared between individuals, the study performed deep sequencing of blood TCR repertoires from a few healthy adults. Libraries were prepared and TCR repertoires were sequenced by different laboratories using diverse techniques, in order to increase sequencing depth and limit assay-specific biases. Leukapheresis yielded between about 0.85 and 10 billion PBMCs per donor. Per donor, three plates each were used for CD4 naive and CD4 memory, two for CD8 naive, and one for CD8 memory.

Overall study results and their limits: Only blood was sampled, and tissue TCR repertoires likely differ from those in blood. Pairwise subsampling led to the expectation that sequencing depth would affect the degree of clonotype sharing among donors. Naive subsets generally had larger estimated clonotype richness than memory subsets did. Clonotypes shared by all four sorted-subset donors showed higher generation probabilities than non-shared clonotypes. When several donors were compared, the shared fraction of clonotypes was about 5.4% for naive CD4, roughly 3.4% for naive CD8, more than 2% for memory CD4, and 0.3% to 0.5% for memory CD8. Incomplete sequencing was indicated by rarefaction of sorted-subset datasets, despite the large sequencing depth. The genetic and exposure-history diversity represented was limited by the small number of donors.

Comment on this clone: Its antigen is unknown. Base qualities are not recorded, but no much larger clone differs from it by a single base.

TCR CDR3 regions were amplified from genomic DNA by multiplex PCR using the deep immunoSEQ assay. Genomic DNA extracted from each cell subset was distributed evenly over all wells of several immunoSEQ 96-well plates, and each plate served as one replicate. For sorted subsets, roughly 200 ng genomic DNA, equal to 25,000 to 35,000 T cell genomes, was loaded into each replicate PCR. Purified libraries were measured with a Qubit 3.0 fluorometer, size-checked on a Bioanalyzer 2100, and measured again with the KAPA Library Quantification kit. Every immunoSEQ 96-well plate was sequenced on a separate single-read 150-cycle Illumina NextSeq 550 flow cell. Per the original workflow: Because the immunoSEQ output held only junctional sequences and lacked quality scores, the filtering could not match the filtering applied to full-length reads. Sequences were annotated with PyIR, a Python wrapper for IgBLAST v1.9, using IMGT germline references to assign V/J genes and CDR3. Reads were filtered out if the reads had weak V/J assignments (E-value above 1e-6), no CDR3, stop codons, out-of-frame junctions, or ambiguous translated residues. V3J clonotypes were defined by identical inferred V gene, J gene, and CDR3 amino acid sequence. Percentage overlap between repertoires was computed as shared unique clonotypes divided by the size of the smaller repertoire. Repertoire richness was assessed with RTK rarefaction, the Chao1 estimator, and Recon v2.1 estimates of unobserved clonotypes. OLGA was used to compute generation probabilities for all TCRbeta clonotypes that the gDNA method yielded from a handful of donors. The table was pulled from immuneACCESS by TCRdb, which kept in-frame rearrangements only. Such tables lose some clones; where checked, under half of the loss comes from unresolved V genes, and the rest has no known cause. V and J calls and clone size are given by that table; D and trimming were obtained from the DNA. The sample table contains around 1.5 million clones; only one count was recorded for 95% to 99% of them. The top ten clones comprise around 0.47% of the sample.

The donors were healthy, HIV-negative adults who had no recently reported acute infections or vaccinations. All donors were Caucasian adults living in Nashville, Tennessee, USA. CD4+ T cells were enriched by magnetic negative selection, after which naive cells were positively selected on CD45RA and the negative fraction was taken as the memory subset. Blood was obtained by leukapheresis, after which PBMCs were separated by Ficoll-Histopaque density gradient centrifugation and cryopreserved in liquid nitrogen vapor phase. Purity and quantity of every magnetically sorted T cell population were checked by analytical flow cytometry. Genomic DNA was isolated from each sorted fraction and quantified by UV absorbance on a Nanodrop 2000c. The sample comprised naive CD4+ T cells sorted from blood. The intended sense of this specimen's cell subset or site label: CD45RA+ positively selected. This TCR was recovered from a young man in good health.

The DNA is TGCAGCGTTGCCGGACTAGCGGGAGGGGCTACGTTCTTC. This sequence encodes CSVAGLAGGATFF. The chain links TRBV29-1 with TRBJ2-1, with 15 middle bases fitting TRBD2. From its cysteine to its phenylalanine, the CDR3 spans 13 amino acids. The sequence is cut down to CDR3 DNA, 39 bases in frame from base 1. The germline V and J ends show losses of 4 bases and 15 bases respectively, and no gene match explains 7 bases of the junction. CDR1 and CDR2 are drawn from the germline V gene: SQVTM, ANQGSEA.